The clone carrying this T cell receptor beta chain has a single count. This sample is drawn from a study of shared clonotypes between healthy human individuals. Profiled with immunoSEQ multiplex PCR; TCRdb holds only in-frame clones, not every one. Of more than 2,000,000 clones in the sample, approximately 95% are singletons; the top ten hold 0.35% to 0.45%. The origin of this receptor is a man between 18 and 29 years old in good health. Some clones in this sample may be carry-over from other donors' samples. Sequences were obtained from naive CD4+ T cells from PBMCs. Subset in this sample: CD45RA+ positively selected.

In DNA, the CDR3 is TGCGCCAGCAGCCCCATACTACAGGGGCTGTCCTCCCGCGAGCAGTACTTC. Protein: CASSPILQGLSSREQYF. The V call is TRBV5-1, the J call TRBJ2-7, with 7 bases identical to TRBD1. Germline CDR1 reads SGHRS; CDR2 reads YFSETQ. V lost 4 bases, J lost 6 bases, and 19 bases stayed unmatched. This CDR3 is 17 amino acids long.